Only a few counts were recorded for the clone carrying this TCR beta chain. Arm-PCR of CDR3 regions and iRepertoire HTBI primers were used to build TCR beta libraries. TCRdb independently ran MiXCR on the multiplex PCR reads; one entry per CDR3 protein. The sample consists of 400,000 to 500,000 distinct CDR3 sequences, about 16% of them appearing once. The CDR3 length is 15 residues. Trimming removed 3 bases from V and 1 base from J, with 12 bases in between. The germline gives CDR1 SGHTA, CDR2 FQGNSA. The sample comes from a study of regulatory T cells in long-lasting Graves disease. Regarding time point: newly diagnosed GD, antithyroid drugs for less than 3 months. The authors made the TCR library using RNA they extracted from PBMCs. The data were also submitted as part of a second study, on T cells in Graves' hyperthyroidism and ophthalmopathy. That report adds: Exclusions: uncontrolled infection, other autoimmune disease, pregnancy, lactation. Diagnoses were established using clinical symptoms, serum thyroxine and TRAb, thyroid ultrasound and orbital computed tomography.

The rearrangement uses TRBV7-2 and TRBJ1-1, with D perhaps matching TRBD1 (6 bases). The sequence was collected from a woman aged 30 to 39 with Graves disease. Sample: peripheral blood mononuclear cells (PBMCs), taken at new diagnosis, from a patient treated with antithyroid drugs. CDR3 residues: CASSFNRRGNTEAFF. CDR3 bases: TGTGCCAGCAGCTTTAATCGCAGGGGGAACACTGAAGCTTTCTTT.